The TCR beta chain under discussion was sequenced for a study of CD8 T cells in Susac syndrome. CDR3 size: 17 residues. J was trimmed by 2 bases and V by 0 bases; bases with no gene match: 7. Germline CDR1 ENHRY, CDR2 SYGVKD. Random hexamers were used to reverse transcribe an amount of roughly 0.45 to 1 ug RNA. A single record per CDR3 protein comes from TCRdb applying MiXCR to the immunoSEQ multiplex PCR reads. Of around 130,000 distinct CDR3 sequences in the sample, around 86% were seen once. The source material was CD8+ T cells from PBMCs. This sequence joins TRBV10-3 and TRBJ2-3, with 8 positions matching TRBD2. The sequence derives from a human donor with multiple sclerosis. CDR3: CAISESSGGWDTDTQYF. Written as DNA, the CDR3 is TGTGCCATCAGTGAGTCGAGCGGGGGCTGGGACACAGATACGCAGTATTTT.